This TCR beta chain was sequenced in a study of cytomegalovirus exposure and HLA in healthy donors. Overall study findings and caveats: TCR beta V segments were, for the most part, productive about 87% or about 30% of the time in an earlier analysis. Indistinguishable V segments, including TRBV6-2 and TRBV6-3, were excluded.

13 Jbeta primers and 60 Vbeta primers were used for the PCR. The method was immunoSEQ multiplex PCR; TCRdb's version includes in-frame clones alone and lacks a portion of them. In the table there are 100,000 to 150,000 clones, 70% to 80% of which are singletons. The CDR3 length is 12 residues. The germline V gene encodes CDR1 MDHEN and CDR2 SYDVKM. Deletions cut 2 bases from V and 11 bases from J, with 12 bases between. The donors were healthy bone marrow donors. This clone was counted once. What it binds is unknown. This TCR was recovered from a human donor in good health. Sequences were obtained from PBMCs. The V call is TRBV28, the J call TRBJ1-1; D is ambiguous. CDR3 bases: TGTGCCAGCAGTTTACAGCGCCTCGTGGCTTTCTTT. Its protein is CASSLQRLVAFF.